These 32 T cell receptor beta chains originate from one sample sequenced in a study of blood T cells in healthy people across ages. A second PCR, run for about 7 to 11 cycles, used a sample-barcoded 5' primer plus a J-beta primer mix. TCRdb independently ran MiXCR on the 5' RACE reads; one entry per CDR3 protein. The sample has about 1.4 million distinct CDR3 sequences; approximately 60% are singletons. Specimen: blood. These receptors originate from a man between 18 and 29 years old in good health.

The chain couples TRBV20-1 to TRBJ1-5, with TRBD1 as a possible D gene (5 bases). Trimming removed 3 bases from V and 5 bases from J, with 11 bases in between. Germline V CDR1 and CDR2: DFQATT, SNEGSKA (reference sequence). The length of the CDR3 is 13 residues. The CDR3 sequence is CSARTDEDQPQHF. As DNA, the CDR3 is TGCAGTGCTAGGACAGACGAAGATCAGCCCCAGCATTTT.

The chain carries TRBV6-1 and TRBJ1-1, with TRBD1 as a possible D gene (5 bases). Germline CDR1 is MNHNS and CDR2 is SASEGT. The CDR3 spans 16 residues. Trimming took off 7 bases at V and 4 bases at J, with 22 bases between the two ends. The CDR3 here is CASNPQGYGRTTEAFF. The CDR3 DNA is TGTGCCAGCAATCCTCAGGGTTATGGGAGAACCACTGAAGCTTTCTTT.

The V gene is TRBV27, the J gene TRBJ2-1; 7 bases are a match to TRBD2. The CDR3 totals 13 residues. From germline, CDR1 is MNHEY and CDR2 SMNVEV (reference sequence). Trimming took 6 bases from V and 3 from J; bases not matched to a gene: 2. CDR3 in DNA: TGTGCCAGCAGAAGGGACTACTACAATGAGCAGTTCTTC. Translated, it gives CASRRDYYNEQFF.

The rearrangement uses TRBV27 and TRBJ2-7; maybe TRBD2 (5 bases). Germline V gene sequence: CDR1 MNHEY, CDR2 SMNVEV (reference sequence). The V end lost 8 bases, the J end lost 0 bases, and 14 bases lay between the germline ends. The CDR3 loop spans 14 amino acids. The CDR3 nucleotides read TGTGCCAGCGCATCTACGGGGAGCTCCTACGAGCAGTACTTC. This encodes CASASTGSSYEQYF.

V usage is TRBV30 and J usage is TRBJ2-1; either TRBD1 or TRBD2 may supply D (6 bases each). The CDR3 consists of 13 residues. Germline V gives CDR1 GTSNPN, CDR2 SVGIG (reference sequence). Between the trimmed V and J ends, which lost 4 bases and 7 bases, there was a span of 14 bases. The CDR3, as DNA: TGTGCCTGGATGAACAGGGAGGAAAATGAGCAGTTCTTC. It encodes CAWMNREENEQFF.

V gene TRBV29-1 combines with J gene TRBJ1-3; no definite D call. Germline V gives CDR1 SQVTM, CDR2 ANQGSEA. The ends were cut back, 5 bases at V and 1 base at J, with 9 bases in the middle. The CDR3 runs 13 residues. The CDR3 sequence: CSVLSESGNTIYF. The CDR3 bases are TGCAGCGTTTTATCCGAATCTGGAAACACCATATATTTT.

This clonotype appeared once. The rearrangement uses TRBV4-3 and TRBJ2-7, with D perhaps TRBD2 (5 bases). Per germline, CDR1 LGHNA and CDR2 YSLEER. The V end lost 4 bases, the J end lost 2 bases, and 24 bases lay between the germline ends. This CDR3 has 18 residues. The CDR3 protein is CASSLHNTGNREAYEQYF. The CDR3 nucleotides read TGCGCCAGCAGCCTCCATAATACGGGAAATCGGGAAGCCTACGAGCAGTACTTC.

This sequence joins TRBV7-9 and TRBJ2-7, with D possibly TRBD2 on 6 matching bases. Trimming took off 4 bases at V and 3 bases at J, with 13 bases between the two ends. Looked up from germline, CDR1 is SEHNR and CDR2 is FQNEAQ (reference sequence). The CDR3 covers 14 residues. As DNA, the CDR3 is TGTGCCAGCAGCTCGCGCGGGGTAAACTACGAGCAGTACTTC. Residues: CASSSRGVNYEQYF.

CDR3 DNA: TGCGCCAGCAGCCAAGGAGACAGGGGTGGAAACACCATATATTTT. As protein: CASSQGDRGGNTIYF. V usage is TRBV4-3 and J usage is TRBJ1-3; 8 bases match TRBD1. CDR1 is LGHNA, CDR2 YSLEER, per germline. With 1 base clipped from V and 3 bases from J, the junction kept 2 bases outside the gene matches. CDR3 length: 15 residues.

The rearrangement links TRBV20-1 to TRBJ2-1; D is ambiguous. The CDR3 spans 13 residues. V lost 0 bases, J lost 4 bases, and 7 bases lay in between. CDR1 is DFQATT, CDR2 SNEGSKA, per germline (reference sequence). The CDR3 region is CSARDLQYNEQFF. CDR3 bases: TGCAGTGCTAGAGATCTGCAGTACAATGAGCAGTTCTTC.

This clonotype came up a few times. The chain employs TRBV14 and TRBJ2-3; maybe TRBD2 (5 bases). The CDR3 length is 14 residues. Trimming removed 4 bases at V and 5 bases at J, with 13 bases between. CDR1 SGHDN and CDR2 FVKESK come from the germline V gene. CDR3 residues: CASSLLGEEDTQYF. The DNA for the CDR3 is TGTGCCAGCAGCCTACTGGGAGAAGAAGATACGCAGTATTTT.

CDR3 DNA: TGTGCCAGCAGTCGCACTAGCGGGATTACCAATGAGCAGTTCTTC. It codes for CASSRTSGITNEQFF. The chain is built from TRBV4-2 and TRBJ2-1, with 10 nucleotides matching TRBD2. This CDR3 comprises 15 residues. The germline V gene has CDR1 LGHNA and CDR2 YNFKEQ. Trimming removed 6 bases from V and 6 bases from J; junction bases left unmatched: 8.

The chain carries TRBV20-1 and TRBJ2-7, with D unclear. The ends were cut back, 5 bases at V and 4 bases at J, with 21 bases in the middle. The CDR3 covers 15 residues. Germline CDR1 DFQATT, CDR2 SNEGSKA (reference sequence). This CDR3 reads CSAYTYSSDLYEQYF. Here the CDR3 DNA reads TGCAGTGCTTATACCTATAGCTCGGACCTTTACGAGCAGTACTTC.

This clonotype was seen only a few times. This chain uses TRBV20-1 with TRBJ2-7; the D is unclear. Trimming shortened V by 0 bases and J by 2 bases, and 8 bases separated the two germline ends. The CDR3 is made up of 13 amino acids. Germline V gene data show CDR1 as DFQATT and CDR2 as SNEGSKA (reference sequence). CDR3 in amino acids: CSARDGLAYEQYF. The CDR3 DNA reads as TGCAGTGCTAGAGATGGTTTGGCCTACGAGCAGTACTTC.

This clonotype has just one count. The junction and the germline gene differ at one end; a read error may be behind it. This chain uses TRBV27 with TRBJ1-2, with 7 bases aligning to TRBD1. The CDR3 totals 14 residues. The germline V gene has CDR1 MNHEY and CDR2 SMNVEV (reference sequence). The CDR3 loop is CANSLWGTGVGYTF. In DNA form, the CDR3 reads TGTGCCAACAGTTTATGGGGTACAGGGGTTGGCTACACCTTC.

This clonotype was detected only a few times. The chain is built from TRBV29-1 and TRBJ2-1; no clear D gene. V lost 4 bases and J lost 8, with 15 bases in between. The CDR3 runs to 13 residues. CDR1 is SQVTM and CDR2 is ANQGSEA in the germline V gene. The CDR3, as DNA: TGCAGCGTTGGGAGAACCCGCGGAGATGAGCAGTTCTTC. It is translated as CSVGRTRGDEQFF.

This chain joins TRBV7-2 and TRBJ2-2; possibly TRBD1 or TRBD2 for D (7 bases each). The CDR3 sequence is 16 residues long. V shed 5 bases and J shed 7 bases, with 20 bases lying between them. Germline values: CDR1 SGHTA, CDR2 FQGNSA. The CDR3 sequence: CASSPYSGTVIGELFF. The CDR3 nucleotides are TGTGCCAGCAGCCCCTACAGCGGGACAGTAATCGGGGAGCTGTTTTTT.

This sequence joins TRBV15 and TRBJ2-3; 9 bases map to TRBD2. The CDR3 extends over 15 amino acids. CDR1 and CDR2 (germline): LNHNV, YYDKDF (reference sequence). J was trimmed by 2 bases and V by 4 bases; bases with no gene match: 4. Here the CDR3 reads CATSKTSGLTDTQYF. Written as DNA, the CDR3 is TGTGCCACCAGCAAGACTAGCGGACTCACAGATACGCAGTATTTT.

A few counts support this clonotype. This sequence joins TRBV25-1 and TRBJ2-5, with D possibly called TRBD1 or TRBD2 (5 bases each). CDR3 length: 14 residues. Trimming left V 0 bases short and J 1 base short, with 6 bases between. CDR1 is MGHDK and CDR2 is SYGVNS in the germline V gene. CDR3 loop: CASSEYGAQETQYF. DNA for the CDR3: TGTGCCAGCAGTGAATACGGGGCCCAAGAGACCCAGTACTTC. The full variable domain, in which reference TRBV25-1 and TRBJ2-5 provide the parts outside the CDR3, is EADIYQTPRYLVIGTGKKITLECSQTMGHDKMYWYQQDPGMELHLIHYSYGVNSTEKGDLSSESTVSRIRTEHFPLTLESARPSHTSQYLCASSEYGAQETQYFGPGTRLLVL.

This clonotype was detected only once. A read error may produce the germline difference seen at one junction end. J is TRBJ2-3 and V is TRBV11-1; 8 nucleotides align to TRBD1. Looked up from germline, CDR1 is SGHAT and CDR2 is FQDESV (reference sequence). The CDR3 covers 12 residues. For the CDR3, the DNA is TGTGGCAGCAGCTTCAGGGGGCCTACGCAGTATTTT. Translating gives CGSSFRGPTQYF.

This rearrangement joins TRBV11-2 to TRBJ2-3, with D possibly matching TRBD2 (6 bases). The CDR3 contains 16 residues. V lost 6 bases and J 2 bases, leaving 18 bases between the germline ends. Germline V gene sequence: CDR1 SGHAT, CDR2 FQNNGV. The CDR3 here is CASSSVGGGTTDTQYF. The CDR3 region has the DNA TGTGCCAGCAGTTCCGTGGGGGGAGGAACCACAGATACGCAGTATTTT. The full variable domain, its missing parts supplied by reference TRBV11-2 and TRBJ2-3, is EAGVAQSPRYKIIEKRQSVAFWCNPISGHATLYWYQQILGQGPKLLIQFQNNGVVDDSQLPKDRFSAERLKGVDSTLKIQPAKLEDSAVYLCASSSVGGGTTDTQYFGPGTRLTVL.

The chain uses TRBV12-3 or TRBV12-4 and TRBJ2-3; 14 nucleotides align to TRBD2. With V trimmed by 3 bases and J by 5 bases, 7 bases remained unmatched. This CDR3 spans 17 amino acids. The CDR3 here is CASSFLGLAGGQDTQYF. CDR3 in DNA: TGTGCCAGCAGTTTTCTAGGACTAGCGGGAGGTCAAGATACGCAGTATTTT.

This rearrangement joins TRBV11-2 to TRBJ2-6; D not resolved. The CDR3 length is 17 residues. V was trimmed by 0 bases and J by 0 bases, leaving 9 bases between them. Germline CDR1 is SGHAT and CDR2 is FQNNGV. The CDR3 reads CASSLDIAASGANVLTF. For the CDR3, the DNA is TGTGCCAGCAGCTTAGATATCGCGGCCTCTGGGGCCAACGTCCTGACTTTC.

The V gene is TRBV14, the J gene TRBJ2-3, with unresolved D. Germline V lookup: CDR1 SGHDN, CDR2 FVKESK. V gave up 1 base and J gave up 10 bases, with 9 bases separating them. This CDR3 has 12 residues. The CDR3 DNA reads TGTGCCAGCAGCCAAGGGGTTGTTCCGCAGTATTTT. It specifies CASSQGVVPQYF. The variable domain in full, with the rest retrieved from reference TRBV14 and TRBJ2-3, is EAGVTQFPSHSVIEKGQTVTLRCDPISGHDNLYWYRRVMGKEIKFLLHFVKESKQDESGMPNNRFLAERTGGTYSTLKVQPAELEDSGVYFCASSQGVVPQYFGPGTRLTVL.

This clonotype was counted once. CDR3 amino acids: CASSRTLEREIPDTQYF. The CDR3 DNA is TGTGCCAGCAGCCGCACCCTGGAGCGGGAGATCCCAGACACACAGTATTTT. This rearrangement joins TRBV13 to TRBJ2-3; 8 nucleotides match TRBD2. Germline values: CDR1 PRHDT, CDR2 FYEKMQ (reference sequence). The CDR3 runs 17 residues. V gave up 5 bases and J gave up 12 bases; unmatched junction bases: 22. The full variable domain, its missing parts supplied by reference TRBV13 and TRBJ2-3, is AAGVIQSPRHLIKEKRETATLKCYPIPRHDTVYWYQQGPGQDPQFLISFYEKMQSDKGSIPDRFSAQQFSDYHSELNMSSLELGDSALYFCASSRTLEREIPDTQYFGPGTRLTVL.

V usage is TRBV24-1 and J usage is TRBJ2-1; 11 nucleotides align to TRBD2. V lost 3 bases, J lost 10 bases, and 16 bases stayed unmatched. Germline V gene data show CDR1 as KGHDR and CDR2 as SFDVKD. The CDR3 runs to 18 residues. The CDR3 reads CATSDLGVAGGRPEEQFF. The DNA of the CDR3 is TGTGCCACCAGTGATCTGGGGGTAGCGGGGGGGCGGCCGGAGGAGCAGTTCTTC.

The count of this clonotype is one. V and J are TRBV19 and TRBJ2-1, with D perhaps TRBD2 (6 bases). This CDR3 spans 13 amino acids. Trimming pared 8 bases from V and 7 bases from J, leaving 15 bases between. Germline V gene lookup returns CDR1 LNHDA and CDR2 SQIVND (reference sequence). CDR3 coding DNA: TGTGCCAGTGCTATGGGACTTTTAAATGAGCAGTTCTTC. This encodes CASAMGLLNEQFF.

This clonotype was detected once. V usage is TRBV2 and J usage is TRBJ2-1, with D perhaps matching TRBD2 (5 bases). Germline values: CDR1 SNHLY, CDR2 FYNNEI. The V gene lost 6 bases and the J gene lost 7 bases, with 19 bases spanning the gap. The length of the CDR3 is 15 residues. CDR3 residues: CASRIERNTGNEQFF. In DNA, the CDR3 is TGTGCCAGCAGAATTGAGAGGAATACGGGGAATGAGCAGTTCTTC.

The rearrangement joins TRBV9 to TRBJ2-3, with D uncertain. Trimming took off 0 bases at V and 1 base at J, with 12 bases between the two ends. The CDR3 loop spans 16 amino acids. Germline V CDR1 and CDR2: SGDLS, YYNGEE. The CDR3: CASSVGGSRGTDTQYF. The CDR3, as DNA: TGTGCCAGCAGCGTAGGGGGTTCGAGAGGCACAGATACGCAGTATTTT.

This chain uses TRBV3-1 with TRBJ2-3; 9 bases match TRBD1. With 7 bases clipped from V and 2 bases from J, the junction kept 7 bases outside the gene matches. The germline gives CDR1 LGHDT, CDR2 YNNKEL (reference sequence). CDR3 size: 15 residues. CDR3 amino acids: CASTRDREITDTQYF. In DNA form, the CDR3 reads TGTGCCAGCACCAGGGACAGGGAAATCACAGATACGCAGTATTTT.

This clonotype occurred once. At one of its ends the junction is not consistent with the germline gene, which may arise from a read error. The V call is TRBV27, the J call TRBJ2-7, with a possible D match to TRBD2 (7 bases). The CDR3 is 13 amino acids. The germline gives CDR1 MNHEY, CDR2 SMNVEV (reference sequence). DNA for the CDR3: TGTGCCAGCAGTTTGGGGGGGCTCTACAAGCAGTACTTC. Its translation is CASSLGGLYKQYF.

This clonotype was detected only a few times. CDR3 sequence (DNA): TGTGCCAGCAGCGGGGGATTTAGCACAGATACGCAGTATTTT. Translated: CASSGGFSTDTQYF. V and J are TRBV7-2 and TRBJ2-3; the D gene could be TRBD1 or TRBD2 (5 bases each). CDR1 and CDR2 from the germline V gene are SGHTA and FQGNSA. V was cut by 5 bases and J by 0 bases, with 9 bases left in between. CDR3 length: 14 residues.